This is a list of T cell receptor beta chains from one sample in a study of neurological immune-mediated disorders. In TCRdb, the 5' RACE reads were re-called with MiXCR into one record per CDR3 protein. The sample consists of about 30,000 distinct CDR3 sequences, around 15% of them appearing once. The source material was PBMCs. The origin of the receptors is a man between 70 and 80 years old in good health. Each CDR3 is given with its conserved first and last residue. D genes are given only for firm matches. The size entry is marked missing in some rows and otherwise reads once, few, many or a size class.

V gene	clone size	J gene	D gene	CDR3 protein	CDR3 DNA
TRBV20-1	many	TRBJ2-7	TRBD1	CSATRTGTGIDEQYF	TGCAGTGCTACTAGAACCGGGACAGGGATCGACGAGCAGTACTTC
TRBV7-3	many	TRBJ2-3	-	CASSLRGQGSDTQYF	TGTGCCAGCAGCTTACGGGGGCAGGGCTCAGATACGCAGTATTTT
TRBV7-9	-	TRBJ2-7	-	CASSFQSTYEQYF	TGTGCCAGCAGCTTCCAGAGCACCTACGAGCAGTACTTC
TRBV7-3	many	TRBJ1-1	-	CASSRNRETEAFF	TGTGCCAGCAGCCGGAACAGGGAAACTGAAGCTTTCTTT
TRBV10-3	many	TRBJ2-3	-	CAISDSEQDTQYF	TGTGCCATCAGTGATAGCGAACAAGATACGCAGTATTTT
TRBV6-5	many	TRBJ2-5	TRBD1	CASANLRTGARETQYF	TGTGCCAGCGCAAATCTTAGGACAGGGGCTCGAGAGACCCAGTACTTC
TRBV5-1	-	TRBJ2-5	-	CASSPGKPLGETQYF	TGCGCCAGCAGCCCGGGGAAACCGTTGGGGGAGACCCAGTACTTC
TRBV5-6	many	TRBJ1-6	TRBD1	CASSLTGAESPLHF	TGTGCCAGCAGCCTTACAGGGGCAGAATCACCCCTCCACTTT
TRBV7-2	many	TRBJ2-7	-	CASSLDFGREQYF	TGTGCCAGCAGCTTAGATTTCGGGCGCGAGCAGTACTTC
TRBV18	-	TRBJ2-1	-	CASSPAPGHEQFF	TGTGCCAGCTCACCGGCCCCAGGGCATGAGCAGTTCTTC
TRBV5-5	-	TRBJ1-3	-	CASKAYSGNTIYF	TGTGCCAGCAAGGCTTACTCTGGAAACACCATATATTTT
TRBV24-1	many	TRBJ2-5	TRBD1	CATGSQGAETQYF	TGTGCCACCGGATCACAGGGGGCTGAGACCCAGTACTTC
TRBV24-1	many	TRBJ1-5	-	CATSAGGFNQPQHF	TGTGCCACCAGTGCTGGGGGTTTCAATCAGCCCCAGCATTTT
TRBV29-1	many	TRBJ2-7	TRBD1	CSARTGTASPYEQYF	TGCAGCGCCCGTACCGGGACAGCCTCCCCCTACGAGCAGTACTTC
TRBV6-1	many	TRBJ1-4	-	CASSAPWSATNEKLFF	TGTGCCAGCAGTGCCCCTTGGAGCGCAACTAATGAAAAACTGTTTTTT
TRBV7-9	many	TRBJ2-5	TRBD1	CASSLASQGAETQYF	TGTGCCAGCAGCTTAGCATCGCAGGGGGCAGAGACCCAGTACTTC
TRBV27	many	TRBJ2-1	-	CASSLGGLNEQFF	TGTGCCAGCAGTTTGGGGGGCTTGAATGAGCAGTTCTTC
TRBV7-2	many	TRBJ2-5	-	CASSGRAQETQYF	TGTGCCAGCAGTGGGCGCGCTCAAGAGACCCAGTACTTC
TRBV3-1	many	TRBJ2-3	TRBD2	CASSQEMFIAGASTDTQYF	TGTGCCAGCAGCCAAGAGATGTTTATAGCGGGAGCTAGCACAGATACGCAGTATTTT
TRBV24-1	few	TRBJ2-3	-	CATSPGGIDTQYF	TGTGCCACCAGTCCTGGGGGCATAGATACGCAGTATTTT
TRBV5-1	many	TRBJ2-1	-	CASSADSTPYNEQFF	TGCGCCAGCAGCGCGGACAGCACCCCTTACAATGAGCAGTTCTTC
TRBV5-1	many	TRBJ1-4	-	CASRSGTTNEKLFF	TGCGCCAGCAGGTCCGGGACAACTAATGAAAAACTGTTTTTT
TRBV20-1	few	TRBJ1-4	-	CSARDKGWNEKLFF	TGCAGTGCTAGAGATAAAGGCTGGAATGAAAAACTGTTTTTT
TRBV28	many	TRBJ1-6	-	CASSFWGASNSPLHF	TGTGCCAGCAGTTTTTGGGGGGCTAGTAATTCACCCCTCCACTTT
TRBV27	many	TRBJ2-3	-	CASSLSDPSTDTQYF	TGTGCCAGCAGTTTATCGGACCCTAGCACAGATACGCAGTATTTT
TRBV9	many	TRBJ2-3	-	CASSVGDTQYF	TGTGCCAGCAGCGTGGGAGATACGCAGTATTTT
TRBV7-2	many	TRBJ1-5	-	CASSFLSGENQPQHF	TGTGCCAGCAGCTTTCTCTCAGGGGAGAATCAGCCCCAGCATTTT
TRBV14	many	TRBJ1-3	-	CASSPGRGSGPGNTIYF	TGTGCCAGCAGCCCCGGTAGGGGATCCGGACCTGGAAACACCATATATTTT
TRBV6-1	many	TRBJ2-7	-	CASSGKRQSYEQYF	TGTGCCAGCAGTGGAAAGAGGCAATCCTACGAGCAGTACTTC
TRBV27	many	TRBJ1-6	-	CASRSGGDSYNSPLHF	TGTGCCAGCAGATCTGGGGGGGACTCCTATAATTCACCCCTCCACTTT
TRBV7-9	many	TRBJ2-3	-	CASSFDGRDTQYF	TGTGCCAGCAGCTTTGACGGCCGAGATACGCAGTATTTT
TRBV3-1	-	TRBJ2-5	-	CASSPPQPGPTFF	TGTGCCAGCAGCCCCCCCCAACCGGGACCCACATTCTTC
TRBV7-2	many	TRBJ2-7	TRBD1	CASSSWTGSGEQYF	TGTGCCAGCAGCTCCTGGACAGGGTCGGGTGAGCAGTACTTC
TRBV15	many	TRBJ2-3	-	CATSRDRADTQYF	TGTGCCACCAGCAGAGACAGGGCAGATACGCAGTATTTT
TRBV12-3/TRBV12-4	many	TRBJ1-2	-	CASRRGQNYGYTF	TGTGCCAGCAGACGGGGGCAGAACTATGGCTACACCTTC